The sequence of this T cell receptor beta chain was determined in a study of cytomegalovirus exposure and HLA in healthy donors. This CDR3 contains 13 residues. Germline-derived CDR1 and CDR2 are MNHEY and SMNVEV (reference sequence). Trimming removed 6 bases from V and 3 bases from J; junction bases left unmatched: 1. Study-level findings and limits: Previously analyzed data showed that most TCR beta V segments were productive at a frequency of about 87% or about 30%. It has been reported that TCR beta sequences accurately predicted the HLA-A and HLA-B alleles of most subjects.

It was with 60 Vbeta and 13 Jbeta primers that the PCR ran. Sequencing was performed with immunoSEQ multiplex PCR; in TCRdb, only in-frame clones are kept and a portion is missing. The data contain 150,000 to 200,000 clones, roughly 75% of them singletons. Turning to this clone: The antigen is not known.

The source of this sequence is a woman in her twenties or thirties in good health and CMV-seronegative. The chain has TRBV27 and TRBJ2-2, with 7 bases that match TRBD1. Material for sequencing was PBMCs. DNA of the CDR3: TGTGCCAGCAGGACAGGGTACACCGGGGAGCTGTTTTTT. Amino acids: CASRTGYTGELFF.